This is a list of T cell receptor beta chains from one sample in a study of blood T cell repertoires in COVID-19. The assay was immunoSEQ multiplex PCR, and TCRdb's table has in-frame clones only and misses some. The sample yields 300,000 to 450,000 clones, roughly 90% seen once. Sequencing used peripheral blood. These receptors were taken from a woman under 40 with COVID-19, enrolled during active disease. CDR3s include the opening cysteine and the closing phenylalanine or tryptophan. A D gene is named only where the DNA matches it firmly. Only some rows state a clone size, as once, few, many or a class for expanded clones.

j_gene	v_gene	d_gene	abundance	CDR3nt	CDR3aa
TRBJ2-4	TRBV15	TRBD2	.	TGTGCCACCAGCAGAGATTACGGTAGCGGGGCTGCAGCCAAAAACATTCAGTACTTC	CATSRDYGSGAAAKNIQYF
TRBJ1-1	TRBV7-9	.	few	TGTGCCAGCAGACCCTTTGGGAGGGGTCGAGATTTCTTT	CASRPFGRGRDFF
TRBJ1-5	TRBV27	TRBD1	.	TGTGCCAGCAGGAGACAGGGAATGGGCAATCAGCCCCAGCATTTT	CASRRQGMGNQPQHF
TRBJ1-3	TRBV19	TRBD1	.	TGTGCCAGTAGTATTGGTCGGGACAGGGCCAACACCATATATTTT	CASSIGRDRANTIYF
TRBJ2-5	TRBV27	.	.	TGTGCCAGCAGTCGCCCTCGGGGAGACCAGTACTTC	CASSRPRGDQYF
TRBJ1-1	TRBV6-4	.	.	TGTGCCAGCAGTGACTCGATCGGGGGTGGGATGAACACTGAAGCTTTCTTT	CASSDSIGGGMNTEAFF
TRBJ1-2	TRBV5-6	.	.	TGTGCCAGCAGCTTGTATAACAGACTAAATGGCTACACCTTC	CASSLYNRLNGYTF
TRBJ1-2	TRBV3-1/TRBV3-2	.	.	TGTGCCAGCAGCCAAGTAAGGGGCACTAACTATGGCTACACCTTC	CASSQVRGTNYGYTF
TRBJ1-5	TRBV5-5	TRBD1	.	TGTGCCAGCAGCGGGGGACAGGGGAATCAGCCCCAGCATTTT	CASSGGQGNQPQHF
TRBJ1-1	TRBV4-2	.	.	TGTGCCAGCAGCTCACCAGACAGAAGGACTGAAGCTTTCTTT	CASSSPDRRTEAFF
TRBJ2-5	TRBV7-8	TRBD2	once	TGTGCCAGCAGCTGGACCCGACTAGCGGAGACCCCAGGAGAGACCCAGTACTTC	CASSWTRLAETPGETQYF
TRBJ1-2	TRBV10-2	.	.	TGCGCCAGCACTGCGTGGGGGGGCGGGTCTCCTAACTATGGCTACACCTTC	CASTAWGGGSPNYGYTF
TRBJ2-1	TRBV20-1	TRBD2	.	TGCAGTGCTAGTAGGACTAGCGGGATCCACAATGAGCAGTTCTTC	CSASRTSGIHNEQFF
TRBJ2-3	TRBV1	.	.	TGCACCAGCAGCCGCCAGCCCCCGAGCGGGAGGGGGGGCCATACGCAGTATTTT	CTSSRQPPSGRGGHTQYF
TRBJ2-1	TRBV7-7	TRBD2	.	TGTGCTAGCAGCTTAGCGCTCCTAGCGGGGGGGGAGGAGTTCTTC	CASSLALLAGGEEFF
TRBJ1-1	TRBV19	TRBD1	.	TGTGCCAGTAGTGCGAGACAGGGGATGGGGACTGAAGCTTTCTTT	CASSARQGMGTEAFF
TRBJ2-5	TRBV30	TRBD2	.	TGTGCCTGGAGTGTAGACGGGGGGGAGACCCAGTACTTC	CAWSVDGGETQYF
TRBJ2-5	TRBV6-5	TRBD1	.	TGTGCCAGCAGCCCCGACAGGGCCCGAGAGACCCAGTACTTC	CASSPDRARETQYF
TRBJ2-7	TRBV27	TRBD1	.	TGTGCCAGCAGTTTATCGGGGACAGCTGATTCCTACGAGCAGTACTTC	CASSLSGTADSYEQYF
TRBJ1-2	TRBV5-1	.	.	TGCGCCAGCAGCCCGGGACACTCCTATGGCTACACCTTC	CASSPGHSYGYTF
TRBJ2-1	TRBV5-5	.	.	TGTGCCAGCAGCTTAAGCCCCCAGGGAATAGTTCGGAATGAGCAGTTCTTC	CASSLSPQGIVRNEQFF
TRBJ1-2	TRBV18	.	.	TGTGCCAGCTCACTAGGAGCGACGAGTAACTATGGCTACACCTTC	CASSLGATSNYGYTF
TRBJ2-7	TRBV4-1	TRBD1	.	TGCGCCAGCGGTCTGGGACAGGGTAACGAGCAGTACTTC	CASGLGQGNEQYF
TRBJ2-7	TRBV5-1	TRBD1	.	TGCGCCAGCAGCTCGCGACAGGGCCCCAGCTACGAGCAGTACTTC	CASSSRQGPSYEQYF
TRBJ1-4	TRBV24-1	TRBD1	.	TGTGCCACGAGCCAGGGGGGAGATACAACTAATGAAAAACTGTTTTTT	CATSQGGDTTNEKLFF
TRBJ2-3	TRBV5-1	.	.	TGCGCCAGCAGCTTGAGGGGGGGGCTAGCGTCCCCCACAGATACGCAGTATTTT	CASSLRGGLASPTDTQYF
TRBJ1-1	TRBV4-1	.	.	TGCGCCACCGGGAGCCGGGGGACTGAAGCTTTCTTT	CATGSRGTEAFF